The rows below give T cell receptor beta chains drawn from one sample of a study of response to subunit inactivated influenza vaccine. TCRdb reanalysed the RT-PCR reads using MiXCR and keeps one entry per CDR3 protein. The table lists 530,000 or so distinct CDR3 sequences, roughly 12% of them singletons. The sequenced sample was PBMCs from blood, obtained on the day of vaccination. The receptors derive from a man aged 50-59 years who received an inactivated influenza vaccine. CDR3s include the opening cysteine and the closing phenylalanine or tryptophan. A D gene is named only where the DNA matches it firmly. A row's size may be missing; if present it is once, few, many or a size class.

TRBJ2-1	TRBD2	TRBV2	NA	TGTGCCAGCAGTCCACGGACTAGTCTTAATGAGCAGTTCTTC	CASSPRTSLNEQFF
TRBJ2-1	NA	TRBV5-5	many	TGTGCCAGCAGCAGTACAAGGACGTACAATGAGCAGTTCTTC	CASSSTRTYNEQFF
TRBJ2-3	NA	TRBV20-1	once	TGCAGTGCTAGAGTGGTTAGCCTAGCAGGGGATACGCAGTATTTT	CSARVVSLAGDTQYF
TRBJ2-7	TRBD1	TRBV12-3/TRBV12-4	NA	TGTGCCAGCAGTCCACCGGACAGGGGCGACGAGCAGTACTTC	CASSPPDRGDEQYF
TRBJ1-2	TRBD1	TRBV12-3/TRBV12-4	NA	TGTGCCAGCAGTCGTACCGGGACAGGGGGCTATGGCTACACCTTC	CASSRTGTGGYGYTF
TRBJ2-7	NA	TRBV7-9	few	TGTGCCAGCAGCTTAGAGGGGGGGCCGTCCGAGCAGTACTTC	CASSLEGGPSEQYF
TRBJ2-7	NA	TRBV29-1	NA	TGCAGCGCTGCGGGGGGTTCGCGACAGGGGCGCTACGAGCAGTACTTC	CSAAGGSRQGRYEQYF
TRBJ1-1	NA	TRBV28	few	TGTGCCAGCGGATCTACCTTGAACACTGAAGCTTTCTTT	CASGSTLNTEAFF
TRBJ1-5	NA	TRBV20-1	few	TGCAGTGCTAGTGGTTCGTTTTATAGCAATCAGCCCCAGCATTTT	CSASGSFYSNQPQHF
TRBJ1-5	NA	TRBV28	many	TGTGCCAGCAGCGCGGGGGGGGACAATCAGCCCCAGCATTTT	CASSAGGDNQPQHF
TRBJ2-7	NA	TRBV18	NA	TGTGCCAGCTCACCAACAACCGGGACTTACTCCTACGAGCAGTACTTC	CASSPTTGTYSYEQYF
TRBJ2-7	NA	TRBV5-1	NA	TGCGCCAGCAGCTTGGGGTACGATGGGGAAAACTCCTACGAGCAGTACTTC	CASSLGYDGENSYEQYF
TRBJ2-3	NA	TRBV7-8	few	TGTGCCAGCAGCCACGCCGGGACGCTGCGCACAGATACGCAGTATTTT	CASSHAGTLRTDTQYF
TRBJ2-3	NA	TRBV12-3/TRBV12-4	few	TGTGCCAGCAGTCCTGGGGGGTCAGATACGCAGTATTTT	CASSPGGSDTQYF
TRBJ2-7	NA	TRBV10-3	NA	TGTGCCATCAGTGACGTGTCCTCCTCGGGGGACGAGCAGTACTTC	CAISDVSSSGDEQYF
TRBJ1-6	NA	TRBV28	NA	TGTGCCAGCACCCCTTATCGAGGGACGGGGAGAAATTCACCCCTCCACTTT	CASTPYRGTGRNSPLHF
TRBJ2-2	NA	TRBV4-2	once	TGTGCCAGCAGCCTTGTTGTAGGGCCACGAGCTCTCGGGGAGCTGTTTTTT	CASSLVVGPRALGELFF
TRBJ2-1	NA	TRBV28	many	TGTGCCAGCAGTTTAGAGATTAGCGGATACAATGAGCAGTTCTTC	CASSLEISGYNEQFF
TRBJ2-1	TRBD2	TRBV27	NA	TGTGCCAGCAGTTTATCAGTGACTAGCGGGAGAGATGAGCAGTTCTTC	CASSLSVTSGRDEQFF
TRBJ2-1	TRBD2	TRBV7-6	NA	TGTGCCAGCAGCTTGCAGACTAGCGGGGGGGCCGGACATGAGCAGTTCTTC	CASSLQTSGGAGHEQFF
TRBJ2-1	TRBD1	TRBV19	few	TGTGCCAGTTCGGGACAGAGCATATTCTCCTACAATGAGCAGTTCTTC	CASSGQSIFSYNEQFF
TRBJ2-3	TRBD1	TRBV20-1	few	TGCAGTCGCTCAAGAAGGACAGGGGTGGCAGATACGCAGTATTTT	CSRSRRTGVADTQYF
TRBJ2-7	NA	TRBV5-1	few	TGCGCCAGCAGCTTGGGGGAGTTCTCCTACGAGCAGTACTTC	CASSLGEFSYEQYF
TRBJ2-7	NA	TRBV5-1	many	TGCGCCAGCAGCTTGATCCAGGGCCCCTACGAGCAGTACTTC	CASSLIQGPYEQYF
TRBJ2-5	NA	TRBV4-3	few	TGCGCCAGCAGCCAAGATAGGACATACCAAGAGACCCAGTACTTC	CASSQDRTYQETQYF
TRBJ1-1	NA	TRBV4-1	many	TGCGCCAGCAGCCAACTTACAGGGAGGAACACTGAAGCTTTCTTT	CASSQLTGRNTEAFF
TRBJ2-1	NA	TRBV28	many	TGTGCCAGCAGTTTTAGCAGGAGCAATGAGCAGTTCTTC	CASSFSRSNEQFF
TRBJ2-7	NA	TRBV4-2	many	TGTGCCAGCAGCCAAGATCTACCGGGGGACTACGAGCAGTACTTC	CASSQDLPGDYEQYF
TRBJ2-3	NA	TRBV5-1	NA	TGCGCCAGCGAGGACGGACTGACAGATACGCAGTATTTT	CASEDGLTDTQYF
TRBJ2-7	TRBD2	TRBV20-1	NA	TGCAGTGCTAGAGATGTGCGGGAGGTGTACGAGCAGTACTTC	CSARDVREVYEQYF
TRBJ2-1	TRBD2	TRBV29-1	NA	TGCAGCGTCGCCGGACTAGCGGGGATCTACAATGAGCAGTTCTTC	CSVAGLAGIYNEQFF
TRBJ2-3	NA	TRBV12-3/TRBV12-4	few	TGTGCCAGCAGTTTAGGGGCCAGTTCCCTAGATACGCAGTATTTT	CASSLGASSLDTQYF
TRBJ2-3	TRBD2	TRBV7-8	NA	TGTGCCAGCAGCTTATCCCGACTAGCGGGAGGGCCGGAGTATTTT	CASSLSRLAGGPEYF
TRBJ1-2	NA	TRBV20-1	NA	TGCAGTGCTAGTCCCGGGCATACGGGCTATGGCTACACCTTC	CSASPGHTGYGYTF
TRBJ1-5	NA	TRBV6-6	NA	TGTGCCAGCACCGTAAGCAATCAGCCCCAGCATTTT	CASTVSNQPQHF
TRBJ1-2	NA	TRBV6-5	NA	TGTGCCAGCACCGGCAGGCTCGGTGGCTACACCTTC	CASTGRLGGYTF
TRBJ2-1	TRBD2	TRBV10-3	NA	TGTGCCATCTGCCGGGAGGGCCTTTGTACAGAGCAGTTCTTC	CAICREGLCTEQFF
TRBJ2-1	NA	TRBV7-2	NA	TGTGCCAGCAGGGGGGAAATGCAGTTCTTC	CASRGEMQFF
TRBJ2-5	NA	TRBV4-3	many	TGCGCCAGCAGCCAAGAGTGGCCTACGGCTGGGACCCAGTACTTC	CASSQEWPTAGTQYF
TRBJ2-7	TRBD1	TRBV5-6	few	TGTGCCAGCAGCGCCGGGACAGACGACTACGAGCAGTACTTC	CASSAGTDDYEQYF
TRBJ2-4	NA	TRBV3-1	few	TGTGCCAGCAGCCCCCGGGGATTGAGCATTCAGTACTTC	CASSPRGLSIQYF
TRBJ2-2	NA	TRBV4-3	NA	TGCGCCAGCAGCCAAGATTTCCAGGGGACTCCGGGCGGGGAGCTGTTTTTT	CASSQDFQGTPGGELFF